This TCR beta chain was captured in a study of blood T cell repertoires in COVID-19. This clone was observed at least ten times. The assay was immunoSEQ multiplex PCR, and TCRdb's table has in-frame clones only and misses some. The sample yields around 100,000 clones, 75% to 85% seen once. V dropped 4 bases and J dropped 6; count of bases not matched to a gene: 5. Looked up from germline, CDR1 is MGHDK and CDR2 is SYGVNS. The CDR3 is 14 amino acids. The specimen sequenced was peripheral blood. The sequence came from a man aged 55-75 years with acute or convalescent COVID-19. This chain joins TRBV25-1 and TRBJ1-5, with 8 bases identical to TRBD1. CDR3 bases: TGTGCCAGCAGTGGGGACAGGTTCGGTCAGCCCCAGCATTTT. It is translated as CASSGDRFGQPQHF.